Following are 9 T cell receptor beta chains from one sample sequenced in a study of blood T cell repertoires in COVID-19. Assay: immunoSEQ multiplex PCR; the TCRdb copy retains only in-frame clones and omits some. Of 90,000 to 150,000 clones in the sample, 65% to 90% were seen once. The specimen sequenced was peripheral blood. The receptors derive from a man aged 80 or over with acute or convalescent COVID-19.

The rearrangement joins TRBV7-2 to TRBJ1-5; the match to TRBD1 covers 8 bases. The ends lost 5 bases at V and 5 bases at J; junction bases unmatched: 8. CDR3 length: 15 residues. Germline values: CDR1 SGHTA, CDR2 FQGNSA. This chain's CDR3 is CASSVDRVRYQPQHF. CDR3 DNA: TGTGCCAGCAGCGTGGACAGGGTGAGGTATCAGCCCCAGCATTTT.

The chain couples TRBV7-2 to TRBJ1-3, with 11 nucleotides matching TRBD1. V shed 5 bases, J shed 1 base, and the junction held 7 bases outside the gene matches. The CDR3 spans 17 residues. Germline CDR1 is SGHTA and CDR2 is FQGNSA. The CDR3 nucleotides are TGTGCCAGCAGCCCCGGGACAGGGGGGATTTCTGGAAACACCATATATTTT. It is translated as CASSPGTGGISGNTIYF.

This rearrangement joins TRBV4-1 to TRBJ1-5; 7 bases are a match to TRBD1. The germline gives CDR1 MGHRA, CDR2 YSYEKL. The V and J ends lost 2 bases and 2 bases, in that order; junction bases with no gene match: 12. This CDR3 is 18 amino acids long. CDR3: CASSQHPRQGYGNQPQHF. Written as DNA, the CDR3 is TGCGCCAGCAGCCAACACCCGAGACAGGGCTATGGCAATCAGCCCCAGCATTTT.

The rearrangement joins TRBV14 to TRBJ1-5; D call uncertain. The CDR3 runs to 15 residues. The germline gives CDR1 SGHDN, CDR2 FVKESK. Trimming took 5 bases from V and 3 from J, leaving 14 bases between them. CDR3 in amino acids: CASSSGVHPNQPQHF. The CDR3 bases are TGTGCCAGCAGCAGCGGGGTACACCCCAATCAGCCCCAGCATTTT.

The rearrangement uses TRBV7-2 and TRBJ2-7; D is uncertain. Trimming stripped 5 bases from V and 3 bases from J, with 5 bases between. Germline assignment: CDR1 SGHTA and CDR2 FQGNSA. The CDR3 contains 11 residues. In DNA form, the CDR3 reads TGTGCCAGCAGCCCCCTCTACGAGCAGTACTTC. Protein sequence: CASSPLYEQYF.

This sequence joins TRBV24-1 and TRBJ1-5, with D possibly being TRBD1 (5 bases). The length of the CDR3 is 16 residues. V was clipped by 4 bases and J by 2 bases, with 14 bases between them. The germline CDR1 and CDR2 sequences are KGHDR and SFDVKD. CDR3 coding DNA: TGTGCCACCAGTGACTCATTGGGGGGGGGCAATCAGCCCCAGCATTTT. As protein: CATSDSLGGGNQPQHF.

The J gene is TRBJ2-1, the V gene TRBV6-1; D unresolved. This CDR3 has 15 amino acids. CDR1 is MNHNS and CDR2 is SASEGT in the germline V gene. Trimming shortened V by 1 base and J by 1 base, and 8 bases separated the two germline ends. This chain's CDR3 is CASSEGANSYNEQFF. The CDR3 coding sequence is TGTGCCAGCAGTGAAGGGGCCAATTCCTACAATGAGCAGTTCTTC.

The chain carries TRBV7-9 and TRBJ2-3, with D possibly TRBD1 on 6 matching bases. CDR3 size: 16 residues. Germline assignment: CDR1 SEHNR and CDR2 FQNEAQ (reference sequence). Trimming removed 0 bases from V and 4 bases from J, with 14 bases in between. The CDR3 protein is CASSLAIGGRADTQYF. CDR3 sequence (DNA): TGTGCCAGCAGCTTAGCGATAGGGGGTCGGGCAGATACGCAGTATTTT.

This clone was counted a single time. For the CDR3, the DNA is TGTGCCTGGAGTAGACTCAGAGCGGACTCTGGAAACACCATATATTTT. Translation: CAWSRLRADSGNTIYF. The chain combines TRBV30 with TRBJ1-3; D gene ambiguous. This CDR3 comprises 16 residues. Trimming left V 2 bases short and J 0 bases short, with 14 bases between. In germline, CDR1 is GTSNPN, CDR2 SVGIG (reference sequence).